This T cell receptor (beta chain) was obtained from a study of glioma-infiltrating T cells after dendritic cell vaccination. On the study more broadly: Autologous tumor lysate was loaded overnight onto monocyte-derived dendritic cells grown seven to eight days with IL-4 and GM-CSF.

Described time point: after dendritic cell vaccination, including at tumor progression/relapse. Produced via immunoSEQ multiplex PCR; TCRdb's table is partial and in-frame only. The sample yields 70,000 to 90,000 clones, 80% to 85% seen once. CDR3 size: 17 residues. Germline-derived CDR1 and CDR2 are MNHNS and SASEGT. The V gene end was trimmed by 4 bases and the J gene end by 2 bases; junction bases not matched to a gene: 10. The sequence was obtained from a human donor with glioblastoma. The material was blood, obtained after dendritic cell vaccination. The rearrangement links TRBV6-1 to TRBJ1-2, with 10 bases identical to TRBD1. Written as DNA, the CDR3 is TGTGCCAGCAGTGGTGGACAGGGGGTTGTGGGGAACTATGGCTACACCTTC. This encodes CASSGGQGVVGNYGYTF.